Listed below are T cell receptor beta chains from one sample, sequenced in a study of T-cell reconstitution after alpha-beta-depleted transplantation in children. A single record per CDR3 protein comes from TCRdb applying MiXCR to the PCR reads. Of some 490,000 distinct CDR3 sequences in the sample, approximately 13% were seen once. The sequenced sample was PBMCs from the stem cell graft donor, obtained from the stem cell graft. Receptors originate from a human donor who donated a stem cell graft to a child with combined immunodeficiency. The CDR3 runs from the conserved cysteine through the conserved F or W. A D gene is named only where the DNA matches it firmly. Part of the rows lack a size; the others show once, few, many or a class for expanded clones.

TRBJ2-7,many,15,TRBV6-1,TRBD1,TGTGCCAGCAGTCCAGGACAGGGGAGCTCCTACGAGCAGTACTTC,CASSPGQGSSYEQYF
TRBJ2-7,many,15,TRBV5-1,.,TGCGCCAGCAGCCCAGCCCACTCGGGAACCTACGAGCAGTACTTC,CASSPAHSGTYEQYF
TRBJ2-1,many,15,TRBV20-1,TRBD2,TGCAGTGCTGCATCGGGACTAGCGGGATACAATGAGCAGTTCTTC,CSAASGLAGYNEQFF
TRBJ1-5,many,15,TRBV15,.,TGTGCCACCAGCTTGACAGTGGCCCCCAATCAGCCCCAGCATTTT,CATSLTVAPNQPQHF
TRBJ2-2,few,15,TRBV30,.,TGTGCCTGGAGTGTACAGAGCGGGAACACCGGGGAGCTGTTTTTT,CAWSVQSGNTGELFF
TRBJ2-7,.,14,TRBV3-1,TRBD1,TGTGCCAGCAGCCAAGGCAGGGGGCGGTACGAGCAGTACTTC,CASSQGRGRYEQYF
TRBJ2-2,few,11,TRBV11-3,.,TGTGCCAGCCAGGACACCGGGGAGCTGTTTTTT,CASQDTGELFF
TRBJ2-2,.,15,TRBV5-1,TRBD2,TGCGCCAGCAGCTTTAGCGGGGACAATCCCGGGGAGCTGTTTTTT,CASSFSGDNPGELFF
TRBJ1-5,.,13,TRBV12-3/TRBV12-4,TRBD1,TGTGCCAGCGCAAACACAGGGGATCAGCCCCAGCATTTT,CASANTGDQPQHF
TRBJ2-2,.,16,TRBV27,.,TGTGCCAGCAGCCAACCTAGCGCCGGAAACACCGGGGAGCTGTTTTTT,CASSQPSAGNTGELFF
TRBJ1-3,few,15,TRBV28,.,TGTGCCAGCAGTCACAGGACGGACTCTGGAAACACCATATATTTT,CASSHRTDSGNTIYF
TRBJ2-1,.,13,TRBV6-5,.,TGTGCCAGCGGGCCCACCCCAGCCAATGAGCAGTTCTTC,CASGPTPANEQFF
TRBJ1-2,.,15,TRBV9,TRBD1,TGTGCCAGCAGCGTAGGGGTGACAGGGAATCATGGCTACACCTTC,CASSVGVTGNHGYTF
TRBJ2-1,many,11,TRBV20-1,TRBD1,TGCAGTGCTAGCACAGGGGACGGTCCGTTCTTC,CSASTGDGPFF
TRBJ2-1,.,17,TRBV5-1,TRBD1,TGCGCCAGCAGCTCCAAGCGACAGGGTATATGGTACAATGAGCAGTTCTTC,CASSSKRQGIWYNEQFF
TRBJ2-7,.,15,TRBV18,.,TGTGCCAGCTCAGTAACTAGCTCGAGTTCCTACGAGCAGTACTTC,CASSVTSSSSYEQYF
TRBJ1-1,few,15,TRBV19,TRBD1,TGTGCCAGTAGTCCCCGGGACAGTAAGAACACTGAAGCTTTCTTT,CASSPRDSKNTEAFF
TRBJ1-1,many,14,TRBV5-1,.,TGCGCCAGCAGCTTAGGGGTATGGAACACTGAAGCTTTCTTT,CASSLGVWNTEAFF
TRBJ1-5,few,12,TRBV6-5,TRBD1,TGTGCCAGTTGGACAGGCTATCAGCCCCAGCATTTT,CASWTGYQPQHF
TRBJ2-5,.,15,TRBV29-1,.,TGCAGCGTTGAATACGTGGGGCAGGTACAAGAGACCCAGTACTTC,CSVEYVGQVQETQYF
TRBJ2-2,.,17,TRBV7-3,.,TGTGCCAGCAGTCGAACAGGGAGCGACGAGAACACCGGGGAGCTGTTTTTT,CASSRTGSDENTGELFF
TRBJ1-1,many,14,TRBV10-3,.,TGTGCCATCAGTCCCGACGCCATGAACACTGAAGCTTTCTTT,CAISPDAMNTEAFF
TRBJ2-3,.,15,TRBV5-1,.,TGCGCCAGCAGCCCGGAGGCCCGTAGGACAGATACGCAGTATTTT,CASSPEARRTDTQYF
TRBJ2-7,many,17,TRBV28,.,TGTGCCAGCAGTTTAGGGGTTTGGGACGGGCCCCCCTACGAGCAGTACTTC,CASSLGVWDGPPYEQYF
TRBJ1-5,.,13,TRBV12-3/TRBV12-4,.,TGTGCCAGCAGTTCAACCTACAATCAGCCCCAGCATTTT,CASSSTYNQPQHF
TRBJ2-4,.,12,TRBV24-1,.,TGTGCCACCAGTGGTGAGGGAAACATTCAGTACTTC,CATSGEGNIQYF
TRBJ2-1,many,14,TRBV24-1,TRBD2,TGTGCCACCAGTCCCACTAGCGGGTACAATGAGCAGTTCTTC,CATSPTSGYNEQFF
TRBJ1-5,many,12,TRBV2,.,TGTGCCAGCAGTGAGTCGGTCCAGCCCCAGCATTTT,CASSESVQPQHF
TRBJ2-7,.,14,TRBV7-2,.,TGTGCCAGCAGCTTACTTGGGGGACAATACGAGCAGTACTTC,CASSLLGGQYEQYF
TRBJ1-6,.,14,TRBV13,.,TGTGCCAGCAGCGAAGGGACGGTGAATTCACCCCTCCACTTT,CASSEGTVNSPLHF
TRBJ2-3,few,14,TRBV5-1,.,TGCGCCAGCAGCCAGGCATCGGCCACAGATACGCAGTATTTT,CASSQASATDTQYF
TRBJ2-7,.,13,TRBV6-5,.,TGTGCCAGCAGTTACTCCGGGGGAGGCGAGCAGTACTTC,CASSYSGGGEQYF
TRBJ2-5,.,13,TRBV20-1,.,TGCAGTGCTAGAGATGAGGCAAGAGAGACCCAGTACTTC,CSARDEARETQYF
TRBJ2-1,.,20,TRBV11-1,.,TGTGCCAGCAGCGGCGAAGGAGTCAAGGTCAAACACGTTGACATCGATGAGCAGTTCTTC,CASSGEGVKVKHVDIDEQFF
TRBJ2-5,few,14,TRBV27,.,TGTGCCAGCAGTCAGCGGACAGCCCAAGAGACCCAGTACTTC,CASSQRTAQETQYF
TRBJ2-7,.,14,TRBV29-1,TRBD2,TGCAGCGTTGAACTGGGACTAGCGGGTGCTCAGCAGTACTTC,CSVELGLAGAQQYF
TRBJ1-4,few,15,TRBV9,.,TGTGCCAGCAGCGTAGGCGGCGGACTTAATGAAAAACTGTTTTTT,CASSVGGGLNEKLFF